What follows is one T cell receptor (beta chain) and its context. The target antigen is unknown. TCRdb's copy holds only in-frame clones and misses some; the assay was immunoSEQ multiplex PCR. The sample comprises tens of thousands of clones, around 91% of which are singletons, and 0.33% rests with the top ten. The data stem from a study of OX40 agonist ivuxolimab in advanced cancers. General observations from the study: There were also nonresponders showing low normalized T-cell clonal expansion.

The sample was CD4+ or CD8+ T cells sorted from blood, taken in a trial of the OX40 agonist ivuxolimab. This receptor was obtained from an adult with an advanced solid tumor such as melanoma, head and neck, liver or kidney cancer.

The DNA of the CDR3 is TGTGCCAGCAGTCGGACTAGCGGGGCCTCCTACGAGCAGTACTTC. This sequence encodes CASSRTSGASYEQYF. The rearrangement joins TRBV27 to TRBJ2-7; 12 nucleotides align to TRBD2. CDR1 is MNHEY, CDR2 SMNVEV, per germline (reference sequence). Trimming cost V 5 bases and J 0 bases; bases outside gene matches: 2. This CDR3 spans 15 amino acids.